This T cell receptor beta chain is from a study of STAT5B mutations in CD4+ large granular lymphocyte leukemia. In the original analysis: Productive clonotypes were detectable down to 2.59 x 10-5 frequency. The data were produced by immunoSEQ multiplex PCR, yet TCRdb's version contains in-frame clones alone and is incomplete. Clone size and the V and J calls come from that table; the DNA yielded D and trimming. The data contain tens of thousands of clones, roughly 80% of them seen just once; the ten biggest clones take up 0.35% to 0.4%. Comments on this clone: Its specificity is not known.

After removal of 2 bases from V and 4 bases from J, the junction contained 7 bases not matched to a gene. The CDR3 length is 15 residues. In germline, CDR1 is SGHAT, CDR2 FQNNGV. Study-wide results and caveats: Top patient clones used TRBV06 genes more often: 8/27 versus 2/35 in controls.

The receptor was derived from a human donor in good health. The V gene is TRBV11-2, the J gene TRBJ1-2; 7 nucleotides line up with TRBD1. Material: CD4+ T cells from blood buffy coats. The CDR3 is CASSLQTGWIYGYTF. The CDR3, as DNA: TGTGCCAGCAGCTTACAGACAGGGTGGATCTATGGCTACACCTTC.